This T cell receptor beta chain was recorded in a study of blood T cell repertoires in COVID-19. CDR1 and CDR2 from the germline V gene are SGDLS and YYNGEE. The CDR3 is made up of 20 amino acids. V lost 3 bases and J lost 2; bases outside the gene matches: 13. Original analysis: Researchers report that nucleated cell counts were estimated from reference gene primer amplification. The protocol was immunoSEQ multiplex PCR, while the TCRdb copy is restricted to in-frame clones and leaves out a portion. Clonal size and the V and J genes are those of that table, whereas D and trimming came from the DNA. The sample has 350,000 to 400,000 clones; nearly 90% are singletons.

The sample consisted of peripheral blood. This TCR derives from a man between 18 and 35 years old with active or convalescent COVID-19. The chain uses TRBV9 and TRBJ2-3; 15 positions agree with TRBD2. The DNA of the CDR3 is TGTGCCAGCAGCGGGTCGGGGACTAGCGGGGGGAACCGTATCACAGATACGCAGTATTTT. It translates to CASSGSGTSGGNRITDTQYF.